The source of this T cell receptor beta chain is a study of blood T cell repertoires in COVID-19. The ends lost 5 bases at V and 8 bases at J; junction bases unmatched: 6. The CDR3 runs to 15 residues. CDR1 and CDR2 from the germline V gene are MDHEN and SYDVKM. Only in-frame clones appear in the TCRdb table, and some are missing; sequencing was by immunoSEQ multiplex PCR. The sample includes 150,000 to 200,000 clones, more than 65% of them seen just once. The sequencing input was peripheral blood. This sequence joins TRBV28 and TRBJ1-6; 10 bases line up with TRBD1. The clonotype originates from a human donor with acute or convalescent COVID-19. The donor label of this sample is uncertain. The CDR3 region is CASSPGTGDDSPLHF. The CDR3 DNA reads as TGTGCCAGCAGTCCCGGGACAGGGGATGATTCACCCCTCCACTTT.